The 7 T cell receptor beta chains given below trace back to one sample, sequenced in a study of cytomegalovirus exposure and HLA in healthy donors. The PCR made use of 60 Vbeta and 13 Jbeta primers. Produced via immunoSEQ multiplex PCR; TCRdb's table is partial and in-frame only. Of roughly 150,000 clones in the sample, about 88% were seen once. Material for sequencing was PBMCs. These receptors were obtained from a young woman in good health and CMV-seronegative.

The V gene is TRBV28, the J gene TRBJ1-2; 9 nucleotides align to TRBD1. The CDR3 length is 14 residues. Trimming removed 6 bases from V and 7 bases from J; junction bases left unmatched: 9. Germline-derived CDR1 and CDR2 are MDHEN and SYDVKM. The CDR3 spells CASRSGQGIRGYTF. CDR3 nucleotides: TGTGCCAGCAGGAGTGGACAGGGGATCCGTGGCTACACCTTC.

This clone occurred once. The chain carries TRBV13 and TRBJ2-7; D gene uncertain. Germline V gene data show CDR1 as PRHDT and CDR2 as FYEKMQ (reference sequence). Trimming shortened V by 0 bases and J by 5 bases, and 8 bases separated the two germline ends. CDR3 length: 13 amino acids. This CDR3 reads CASSLGRLHEQYF. CDR3 sequence (DNA): TGTGCCAGCAGCTTAGGGCGGCTCCACGAGCAGTACTTC.

J is TRBJ2-5 and V is TRBV10-3; 12 nucleotides line up with TRBD1. V was pared by 8 bases and J by 3 bases, with 7 bases of the junction left unmatched. Germline CDR1 reads ENHRY; CDR2 reads SYGVKD. The CDR3 has 15 residues. CDR3 amino acids: CAIRSGTGGEETQYF. CDR3 nucleotides: TGTGCCATCCGGAGCGGGACAGGGGGCGAAGAGACCCAGTACTTC.

This clone was counted a few times. V and J are TRBV7-2 and TRBJ2-7, with no clear D. Germline V gene sequence: CDR1 SGHTA, CDR2 FQGNSA. This CDR3 comprises 12 residues. The V end was cut by 4 bases, the J end by 3 bases, with 7 bases between. The CDR3: CASSSYRYEQYF. The CDR3 DNA sequence: TGTGCCAGCAGCTCCTACCGCTACGAGCAGTACTTC.

The CDR3 reads CASSLDPSGNEQFF. The CDR3 DNA reads as TGCGCCAGCAGCTTGGACCCTAGCGGCAATGAGCAGTTCTTC. The chain has TRBV5-1 and TRBJ2-1, with 7 bases matching TRBD2. V lost 0 bases and J lost 6; bases outside the gene matches: 3. CDR1 and CDR2 (germline): SGHRS, YFSETQ. CDR3 length: 14 amino acids. Supplemented by reference TRBV5-1 and TRBJ2-1, the full variable domain reads KAGVTQTPRYLIKTRGQQVTLSCSPISGHRSVSWYQQTPGQGLQFLFEYFSETQRNKGNFPGRFSGRQFSNSRSEMNVSTLELGDSALYLCASSLDPSGNEQFFGPGTRLTVL.

The rearrangement links TRBV4-1 to TRBJ2-7, with D unresolved. The length of the CDR3 is 14 residues. Germline loops: CDR1 MGHRA, CDR2 YSYEKL. The V gene lost 2 bases and the J gene lost 3 bases, with 11 bases spanning the gap. The CDR3 DNA reads as TGCGCCAGCAGCCAATCTTACGTGAGCTACGAGCAGTACTTC. This gives the protein CASSQSYVSYEQYF.

The V gene is TRBV9, the J gene TRBJ2-5; 11 bases match TRBD1. The V segment lost 2 bases and the J segment 7 bases; nucleotides outside the gene matches: 4. In germline, CDR1 is SGDLS, CDR2 YYNGEE. The CDR3 has 14 amino acids. The CDR3 sequence is CASSVGQGAGTQYF. CDR3 nucleotides: TGTGCCAGCAGCGTCGGACAGGGGGCAGGGACCCAGTACTTC.